The 29 T cell receptor beta chains reported below all come from one sample, sequenced in a study of shared clonotypes between healthy human individuals. Sequencing was performed with immunoSEQ multiplex PCR; in TCRdb, only in-frame clones are kept and a portion is missing. The table has around 690,000 clones, 90% seen once. The sample was memory CD8+ T cells from PBMCs. Documented subset: CD45RO+ cells pooled with CCR7-negative TemRA cells. The source is a man between 18 and 29 years old in good health. Some clones in this sample may be carry-over from other donors' samples.

The CDR3 coding sequence is TGTGCCTGGAGTGTTCACAGGGCGAACACTGAAGCTTTCTTT. This codes for CAWSVHRANTEAFF. This sequence joins TRBV30 and TRBJ1-1; tentatively, D is TRBD1 (6 bases). Trimming left V 0 bases short and J 1 base short, with 9 bases between. The CDR3 is 14 residues long. Germline loops: CDR1 GTSNPN, CDR2 SVGIG (reference sequence).

As regards this clone: The sample has other DNA sequences that encode this CDR3 too. The rearrangement joins TRBV7-9 to TRBJ1-2; no definite D call. This CDR3 is 14 amino acids long. V gave up 1 base and J gave up 2 bases, with 8 bases separating them. Germline-derived CDR1 and CDR2 are SEHNR and FQNEAQ (reference sequence). The CDR3 DNA is TGTGCCAGCAGCTTAGTGGACGGGAACTATGGCTACACCTTC. This gives the protein CASSLVDGNYGYTF.

The chain employs TRBV9 and TRBJ2-5, with 16 bases that match TRBD2. Germline V CDR1 and CDR2: SGDLS, YYNGEE. The CDR3 loop spans 18 amino acids. The V and J ends lost 4 bases and 5 bases, in that order; junction bases with no gene match: 11. The CDR3 sequence: CASSPGTSGRVEFETQYF. The DNA of the CDR3 is TGTGCCAGCAGCCCCGGGACTAGCGGGAGGGTAGAGTTTGAGACCCAGTACTTC.

This chain links TRBV7-2 with TRBJ2-7, with 10 bases fitting TRBD1. Per germline, CDR1 SGHTA and CDR2 FQGNSA. The CDR3 covers 15 residues. V lost 5 bases, J lost 6 bases, and 10 bases stayed unmatched. The CDR3 DNA follows: TGTGCCAGCAGCATCGTTGGGACAGGGGACGTCGAGCAGTACTTC. This codes for CASSIVGTGDVEQYF.

V gene TRBV11-3 combines with J gene TRBJ1-5, with D hard to call. Germline assignment: CDR1 SGHNT and CDR2 YENEEA. The V and J ends lost 2 bases and 6 bases respectively, with 23 bases between them. The CDR3 totals 18 residues. The CDR3 reads CASSLSMPPCLCCQPQHF. The CDR3 nucleotides read TGTGCCAGCAGCTTATCGATGCCGCCGTGTTTATGTTGTCAGCCCCAGCATTTT.

This clone was observed once. The chain employs TRBV9 and TRBJ1-3; D remains ambiguous. Germline V gives CDR1 SGDLS, CDR2 YYNGEE. The CDR3 has 14 amino acids. V lost 0 bases to trimming and J lost 4 bases, with 8 bases between them. The CDR3 here is CASSVGAVGNTIYF. As DNA, the CDR3 is TGTGCCAGCAGCGTAGGGGCCGTGGGAAACACCATATATTTT.

As DNA, the CDR3 is TGTGCCAGCAGCTTATATCTCGGGTTTAAAAAGAATCAGCCCCAGCATTTT. It specifies CASSLYLGFKKNQPQHF. The chain is built from TRBV7-8 and TRBJ1-5; D call uncertain. The ends were cut back, 2 bases at V and 4 bases at J, with 18 bases in the middle. CDR3 length equals 17 residues. Germline V gives CDR1 SGHVS, CDR2 FQNEAQ.

The rearrangement joins TRBV7-8 to TRBJ2-7; 8 nucleotides match TRBD2. The CDR3 has 19 amino acids. Germline V gene lookup returns CDR1 SGHVS and CDR2 FQNEAQ. V shed 5 bases, J shed 1 base, and the junction held 19 bases outside the gene matches. The CDR3, as DNA: TGTGCCAGCAGCGCCCGATTTTTAACTAGCGGAACAAGGTCCTACGAGCAGTACTTC. It is translated as CASSARFLTSGTRSYEQYF.

This chain joins TRBV4-2 and TRBJ2-2; TRBD2 aligns across 8 bases. The CDR3 has 17 amino acids. The germline gives CDR1 LGHNA, CDR2 YNFKEQ. V lost 0 bases, J lost 8 bases, and 11 bases stayed unmatched. CDR3 coding DNA: TGTGCCAGCAGCCAAGAACCCAGCGGGGGAGCCCTGGGGGAGCTGTTTTTT. Its protein is CASSQEPSGGALGELFF.

In this sample, this clone turned up a few times. The chain uses TRBV5-4 and TRBJ2-3, with 7 bases that match TRBD1. With V trimmed by 3 bases and J by 3 bases, 7 bases remained unmatched. This CDR3 is 15 amino acids long. Germline values: CDR1 SGHNT, CDR2 YYREEE (reference sequence). The CDR3 spells CASSSAPRGTDTQYF. CDR3 nucleotide sequence: TGTGCCAGCAGCTCTGCCCCCAGGGGGACAGATACGCAGTATTTT.

The chain is built from TRBV4-1 and TRBJ2-3; either TRBD1 or TRBD2 may supply D (5 bases each). Germline loops: CDR1 MGHRA, CDR2 YSYEKL. This CDR3 has 15 residues. V shed 1 base and J shed 1 base, with 9 bases lying between them. The CDR3 spells CASSQAQGGTDTQYF. The CDR3 DNA reads TGCGCCAGCAGCCAAGCTCAGGGAGGCACAGATACGCAGTATTTT.

The J gene is TRBJ2-1, the V gene TRBV11-2; TRBD1 aligns across 10 bases. J was trimmed by 1 base and V by 2 bases; bases with no gene match: 5. CDR3 size: 17 residues. Germline assignment: CDR1 SGHAT and CDR2 FQNNGV. CDR3 bases: TGTGCCAGCAGCTTACACCCGGGACAGGGGTCCTACAATGAGCAGTTCTTC. It codes for CASSLHPGQGSYNEQFF.

This chain uses TRBV14 with TRBJ2-7; TRBD2 might be the D (6 bases). In germline, CDR1 is SGHDN, CDR2 FVKESK. The CDR3 extends over 12 amino acids. Trimming took off 4 bases at V and 6 bases at J, with 10 bases between the two ends. CDR3 amino acids: CASSRLEGEQYF. Here the CDR3 DNA reads TGTGCCAGCAGCCGGCTGGAGGGCGAGCAGTACTTC.

The rearrangement links TRBV5-1 to TRBJ2-1, with TRBD2 matching over 7 bases. V shed 1 base, J shed 3 bases, and the junction held 10 bases outside the gene matches. Per the germline V gene, CDR1 is SGHRS and CDR2 is YFSETQ. The CDR3 runs 17 residues. The CDR3 nucleotides read TGCGCCAGCAGCTTGAGACGGCGGGAGTATGGCTACAATGAGCAGTTCTTC. Translating gives CASSLRRREYGYNEQFF.

The chain is built from TRBV27 and TRBJ1-5; 10 nucleotides match TRBD1. The ends lost 6 bases at V and 3 bases at J; junction bases unmatched: 5. Germline V gives CDR1 MNHEY, CDR2 SMNVEV (reference sequence). The length of the CDR3 is 15 residues. CDR3 in DNA: TGTGCCAGCAGCCCCGGGACAGGGGACAATCAGCCCCAGCATTTT. Encoded protein: CASSPGTGDNQPQHF.

The genes are TRBV10-1 and TRBJ2-7, with 9 bases identical to TRBD2. The CDR3 has 17 amino acids. The V and J ends lost 0 bases and 6 bases, in that order; junction bases with no gene match: 12. The germline V gene encodes CDR1 WNHNN and CDR2 SYGVQD (reference sequence). CDR3 sequence (DNA): TGCGCCAGCAGTGAGTCGAATTGGCGGGAGGGCCCCCTCGAGCAGTACTTC. It specifies CASSESNWREGPLEQYF.

J is TRBJ2-6 and V is TRBV29-1, with D tentatively TRBD1 or TRBD2 (6 bases each). V gave up 4 bases and J gave up 0 bases, with 13 bases separating them. The CDR3 contains 16 residues. Germline V gene data show CDR1 as SQVTM and CDR2 as ANQGSEA. The CDR3 region has the DNA TGCAGCGTTGCCGGGGGCAAAATCTCTGGGGCCAACGTCCTGACTTTC. It specifies CSVAGGKISGANVLTF.

J is TRBJ2-1 and V is TRBV28, with 7 positions matching TRBD2. The J segment lost 0 bases and the V segment lost 3 bases, leaving 11 bases of the junction unmatched. Per the germline V gene, CDR1 is MDHEN and CDR2 is SYDVKM. This CDR3 has 18 residues. The chain's CDR3 is CASSFYPSGVSSYNEQFF. CDR3 coding DNA: TGTGCCAGCAGTTTTTATCCTAGCGGTGTAAGCTCCTACAATGAGCAGTTCTTC.

This rearrangement joins TRBV6-5 to TRBJ2-7, with 10 bases fitting TRBD2. This CDR3 comprises 15 residues. Per germline, CDR1 MNHEY and CDR2 SVGAGI. The V and J ends lost 2 bases and 5 bases, in that order; junction bases with no gene match: 6. This CDR3 reads CASSYLAGVVDEQYF. CDR3 in DNA: TGTGCCAGCAGTTACCTAGCGGGAGTAGTGGACGAGCAGTACTTC.

This clone was seen just once. The gene calls are TRBV27 and TRBJ1-4; D gene ambiguous. This CDR3 region has 15 residues. The ends were cut back, 0 bases at V and 10 bases at J, with 15 bases in the middle. Germline values: CDR1 MNHEY, CDR2 SMNVEV (reference sequence). CDR3 nucleotides: TGTGCCAGCAGTTTATCGGGCAGCACCTGGTTAAAACTGTTTTTT. Protein product: CASSLSGSTWLKLFF.

This clone was seen a few times. This CDR3 is CASSQELDRAGTEAFF. DNA for the CDR3: TGCGCCAGCAGCCAAGAGTTGGACAGGGCCGGCACTGAAGCTTTCTTT. The chain joins TRBV4-3 to TRBJ1-1; 8 bases agree with TRBD1. The CDR3 consists of 16 residues. The ends lost 0 bases at V and 4 bases at J; junction bases unmatched: 7. Germline V gives CDR1 LGHNA, CDR2 YSLEER.

The chain carries TRBV13 and TRBJ2-2; 7 bases line up with TRBD2. CDR1 is PRHDT and CDR2 is FYEKMQ in the germline V gene (reference sequence). The V segment lost 2 bases and the J segment 7 bases; nucleotides outside the gene matches: 4. The CDR3 consists of 14 residues. CDR3: CASSLRGEGGELFF. The DNA of the CDR3 is TGTGCCAGCAGCTTACGGGGGGAGGGCGGGGAGCTGTTTTTT.

This chain links TRBV27 with TRBJ2-2, with 12 bases aligning to TRBD1. The V and J ends lost 8 bases and 6 bases, in that order; junction bases with no gene match: 4. Germline CDR1 MNHEY, CDR2 SMNVEV (reference sequence). This CDR3 has 14 residues. The CDR3 sequence: CASGDRGPAGELFF. As DNA, the CDR3 is TGTGCCAGCGGGGACAGGGGGCCTGCCGGGGAGCTGTTTTTT.

This chain joins TRBV28 and TRBJ2-1; 10 positions agree with TRBD2. Unmatched junction bases numbered 2, after V lost 1 base and J lost 2 bases. CDR3 length equals 16 residues. CDR1 and CDR2 (germline): MDHEN, SYDVKM. The CDR3, as DNA: TGTGCCAGCAGTTTATTAACTAGCGGGGCCTACAATGAGCAGTTCTTC. This gives the protein CASSLLTSGAYNEQFF.

The CDR3 protein is CASSRILPGPTDTQYF. In DNA form, the CDR3 reads TGCGCCAGCAGCCGAATCCTTCCGGGGCCCACAGATACGCAGTATTTT. The chain recombines TRBV4-1 with TRBJ2-3, with D perhaps being TRBD1 or TRBD2 (5 bases each). V dropped 4 bases and J dropped 2 bases, with 16 bases sitting between them. The CDR3 extends over 16 amino acids. Germline CDR1 MGHRA, CDR2 YSYEKL.

In its sample, this clone was seen once. This chain uses TRBV11-3 with TRBJ2-1, with TRBD1 identical over 8 bases. Losses at the gene ends were 5 bases for V and 5 bases for J; bases not matched to a gene: 11. Germline lookup yields CDR1 SGHNT and CDR2 YENEEA. This CDR3 spans 16 amino acids. For the CDR3, the DNA is TGTGCCAGCAGCCAAGGAACGGACAGGGTCGACAATGAGCAGTTCTTC. This codes for CASSQGTDRVDNEQFF.

This clone was counted a single time. The chain couples TRBV27 to TRBJ2-5; 7 bases map to TRBD2. The CDR3 runs to 15 residues. Looked up from germline, CDR1 is MNHEY and CDR2 is SMNVEV (reference sequence). V shed 6 bases and J 0 bases; nucleotides not matched to a gene: 7. The CDR3 loop reads CASSLALADQETQYF. In DNA form, the CDR3 reads TGTGCCAGCAGCCTGGCTCTAGCGGACCAAGAGACCCAGTACTTC.

With respect to this clone: A much larger clone differs by one base, so this may be a read error. Other DNA sequences of this sample code for an identical CDR3. The chain links TRBV6-1 to TRBJ1-5; 8 bases are shared with TRBD1. Germline V gives CDR1 MNHNS, CDR2 SASEGT. The CDR3 is made up of 14 amino acids. After removal of 6 bases from V and 2 bases from J, the junction contained 3 bases not matched to a gene. The CDR3 DNA follows: TGTGCCAGCAGGGAGACAGGGGGCAATCAGCCCCAGCATTTT. Protein: CASRETGGNQPQHF.

The chain combines TRBV18 with TRBJ2-1; 9 nucleotides agree with TRBD1. Germline V CDR1 and CDR2: KGHSH, LQKENI. The CDR3 loop spans 21 amino acids. V shed 2 bases and J 4 bases; nucleotides not matched to a gene: 21. The CDR3 nucleotides are TGTGCCAGCTCACCAACAGGGGGCGACCCGCCCCTTCTAGCGGATTACAATGAGCAGTTCTTC. Residues: CASSPTGGDPPLLADYNEQFF.